The 13 T cell receptor beta chains in this list originate from one sample, sequenced in a study of blood T cell repertoires in COVID-19. Assay used: immunoSEQ multiplex PCR; TCRdb lists only in-frame clones, some missing. Among about 250,000 clones, around 89% were seen once, and the ten largest hold roughly 0.8%. The sample comprised peripheral blood. Receptors originate from a man under 40 with acute or convalescent COVID-19.

The chain carries TRBV2 and TRBJ1-1; D is possibly TRBD1 (6 bases). CDR3 length: 14 amino acids. CDR1 is SNHLY and CDR2 is FYNNEI in the germline V gene. V dropped 5 bases and J dropped 1 base, with 11 bases sitting between them. The CDR3, as DNA: TGTGCCAGCAGTTACACAGGGACGAACACTGAAGCTTTCTTT. Encoded protein: CASSYTGTNTEAFF.

The rearrangement uses TRBV5-1 and TRBJ1-4, with D tentatively TRBD1 (5 bases). Trimming removed 3 bases from V and 5 bases from J, with 8 bases in between. CDR1 is SGHRS and CDR2 is YFSETQ in the germline V gene. The CDR3 sequence is 13 residues long. DNA for the CDR3: TGCGCCAGCAGCTACTACAGGAATGAAAAACTGTTTTTT. Translated: CASSYYRNEKLFF.

This chain joins TRBV2 and TRBJ2-3, with a tentative D call TRBD1 (5 bases). Germline V gene sequence: CDR1 SNHLY, CDR2 FYNNEI. The CDR3 loop spans 14 amino acids. The V end was cut by 6 bases, the J end by 6 bases, with 16 bases between. CDR3 DNA: TGTGCCAGCAGCCGAAGACAGATACTCGATACGCAGTATTTT. This sequence encodes CASSRRQILDTQYF. Complete variable domain (other parts from reference TRBV2 and TRBJ2-3): EPEVTQTPSHQVTQMGQEVILRCVPISNHLYFYWYRQILGQKVEFLVSFYNNEISEKSEIFDDQFSVERPDGSNFTLKIRSTKLEDSAMYFCASSRRQILDTQYFGPGTRLTVL.

As concerns this clone: The sample has other DNA sequences that encode this CDR3 too. The chain couples TRBV28 to TRBJ1-2; 8 nucleotides align to TRBD1. The CDR3 length is 13 residues. Looked up from germline, CDR1 is MDHEN and CDR2 is SYDVKM. The V gene end was trimmed by 6 bases and the J gene end by 4 bases; junction bases not matched to a gene: 4. CDR3 in DNA: TGTGCCAGCAGCAGACAGGGGCCCTATGGCTACACCTTC. The encoded protein is CASSRQGPYGYTF.

The J gene is TRBJ1-2, the V gene TRBV27; D is possibly TRBD1 (5 bases). The V end was cut by 3 bases, the J end by 7 bases, with 21 bases between. Germline lookup yields CDR1 MNHEY and CDR2 SMNVEV (reference sequence). The CDR3 length is 16 residues. CDR3 residues: CASSLGQGRGRGGYTF. In nucleotides, the CDR3 is TGTGCCAGCAGTTTGGGGCAAGGTAGGGGCAGAGGTGGCTACACCTTC.

This chain joins TRBV15 and TRBJ2-7; no clear D gene. V was trimmed by 5 bases and J by 5 bases, leaving 10 bases between them. The CDR3 sequence is 12 residues long. Germline V gives CDR1 LNHNV, CDR2 YYDKDF (reference sequence). CDR3 nucleotides: TGTGCCACCAGCCAAGACCGGGACGAGCAGTACTTC. It encodes CATSQDRDEQYF. Complete variable domain (other parts from reference TRBV15 and TRBJ2-7): DAMVIQNPRYQVTQFGKPVTLSCSQTLNHNVMYWYQQKSSQAPKLLFHYYDKDFNNEADTPDNFQSRRPNTSFCFLDIRSPGLGDTAMYLCATSQDRDEQYFGPGTRLTVT.

V and J are TRBV12-5 and TRBJ2-2, with 10 bases matching TRBD2. J lost 1 base, V lost 3 bases, and 5 bases had no gene match. The germline V gene encodes CDR1 LGHNT and CDR2 FRNRAP. This CDR3 is 17 amino acids long. CDR3 coding DNA: TGTGCTAGTGGTTTAAGGGCTAGCGGGGGGAACACCGGGGAGCTGTTTTTT. Translated: CASGLRASGGNTGELFF. The full variable domain, with the rest looked up from reference TRBV12-5 and TRBJ2-2, is DARVTQTPRHKVTEMGQEVTMRCQPILGHNTVFWYRQTMMQGLELLAYFRNRAPLDDSGMPKDRFSAEMPDATLATLKIQPSEPRDSAVYFCASGLRASGGNTGELFFGEGSRLTVL.

This sequence joins TRBV5-4 and TRBJ2-7; 7 bases agree with TRBD1. Germline CDR1 reads SGHNT; CDR2 reads YYREEE (reference sequence). Germline trimming cut 5 bases from V and 5 bases from J; bases unmatched to any gene: 13. The CDR3 is made up of 15 amino acids. The CDR3 coding sequence is TGTGCCAGCAGTCCCAAACACACAGGGGCCCACGAGCAGTACTTC. Amino acid sequence: CASSPKHTGAHEQYF.

The J gene is TRBJ1-1, the V gene TRBV6-5; TRBD1 matches at 11 bases. The V gene end was trimmed by 6 bases and the J gene end by 10 bases; junction bases not matched to a gene: 7. The CDR3 consists of 13 residues. CDR1 is MNHEY and CDR2 is SVGAGI in the germline V gene. In DNA, the CDR3 is TGTGCCAGCAGACCTTCCGGGACAGGGGGAGCTTTCTTT. It yields the protein CASRPSGTGGAFF.

This clone has just a few counts. The genes are TRBV4-1 and TRBJ2-7, with TRBD1 matching over 7 bases. This CDR3 region has 17 residues. Germline V CDR1 and CDR2: MGHRA, YSYEKL. V shed 2 bases and J 3 bases; nucleotides not matched to a gene: 13. The CDR3 reads CASSQPRSGTESYEQYF. The CDR3 DNA is TGCGCCAGCAGCCAACCACGCTCCGGGACAGAAAGCTACGAGCAGTACTTC.

There are a few counts of this clone. This chain joins TRBV3-1 (or the pseudogene TRBV3-2) and TRBJ2-3; D not certain. V was shortened by 2 bases and J by 1 base, with 4 bases between the two germline ends. The CDR3 totals 13 residues. From germline, CDR1 is LGHDT and CDR2 YNNKEL (reference sequence). CDR3 region: CASSQPGTDTQYF. DNA for the CDR3: TGTGCCAGCAGCCAACCAGGCACAGATACGCAGTATTTT.

This clone was counted a few times. This chain connects TRBV14 to TRBJ2-7; D ambiguous. This CDR3 region has 14 residues. V lost 0 bases and J lost 0, with 6 bases in between. Germline assignment: CDR1 SGHDN and CDR2 FVKESK. The CDR3: CASSQDEISYEQYF. CDR3 in DNA: TGTGCCAGCAGCCAAGACGAGATCTCCTACGAGCAGTACTTC.

The sample holds one count of this clone. This rearrangement joins TRBV19 to TRBJ2-7, with 7 bases matching TRBD2. Germline V gene lookup returns CDR1 LNHDA and CDR2 SQIVND (reference sequence). The CDR3 consists of 15 residues. V trimming: 3 bases; J trimming: 6 bases; junction bases outside the gene matches: 11. CDR3 protein: CASSMTASGSSEQYF. Written as DNA, the CDR3 is TGTGCCAGTAGTATGACGGCTAGCGGTTCGTCCGAGCAGTACTTC.